A selection of T cell receptor beta chains follows, all from one sample in a study of blood T cell repertoires in COVID-19. This table comes from immunoSEQ multiplex PCR, and its TCRdb copy is limited to in-frame clones, with some not included. The sample lists some 91,000 clones, around 80% occurring once. Material for sequencing was peripheral blood. Receptors originate from a man between 65 and 79 years old with acute or convalescent COVID-19. Each CDR3 is given without its conserved first and last residue. D genes are given only for firm matches.

TRBD1	TRBV3-1/TRBV3-2	TRBJ2-2	ASSQGFQGAKDTGELF
TRBD1	TRBV10-2	TRBJ1-1	ASSESTPRTGEKAF
NA	TRBV9	TRBJ2-5	ASSADYPLQEGTQY
TRBD1	TRBV9	TRBJ2-1	ASTVEGTEYNEQF
TRBD2	TRBV7-9	TRBJ2-2	ASSLDSQRGTGELF
TRBD2	TRBV7-2	TRBJ2-3	ASSPSGGAQDTQY
TRBD2	TRBV5-5	TRBJ2-1	ASSPGTSGRGGEQF
NA	TRBV21-1	TRBJ1-3	ASSKGPRRY
NA	TRBV3-1/TRBV3-2	TRBJ2-5	ASSQRGTQETQY
TRBD1	TRBV4-1	TRBJ2-5	ASSQGRQGARETQY
NA	TRBV24-1	TRBJ1-3	ATSAGVGNTIY
NA	TRBV28	TRBJ2-6	ASSLSGSGANVLT
NA	TRBV18	TRBJ2-6	ASSPTEGANVLT
TRBD2	TRBV3-1/TRBV3-2	TRBJ2-5	ASSRTSGTQETQY
NA	TRBV5-8	TRBJ2-4	ASSLVEQGGNIQY
NA	TRBV30	TRBJ2-5	AWSQGWETQY
NA	TRBV29-1	TRBJ2-1	SVEVRQSHEQF
TRBD2	TRBV24-1	TRBJ2-2	ATSDPTSGRAAGELF
NA	TRBV3-1/TRBV3-2	TRBJ2-1	ASSQDGGARGGNEQF
TRBD2	TRBV7-9	TRBJ2-1	ASSLSSGGAIPRYNEQF
NA	TRBV24-1	TRBJ1-5	ATSDGGRVSNQPQH
TRBD2	TRBV19	TRBJ2-1	ASSPFDGGFNNEQF
TRBD1	TRBV10-2	TRBJ1-2	ASSDSTGYGYGYT
NA	TRBV5-5	TRBJ1-5	ASSVDTSNQPQH
TRBD1	TRBV5-1	TRBJ2-1	ASSSGQGDNNEQF